This T cell receptor (beta chain) was profiled in a study of OX40 agonist ivuxolimab in advanced cancers. Study overall: An anti-OX40 (CD134) antibody with agonistic activity, ivuxolimab, was administered to patients.

Worth noting for this clone: Antigen: not known.

Study observations and caveats: Low normalized T-cell clonal expansion was additionally recorded for some nonresponders. The specificity for antigen of the expanded peripheral T cells was not determined. Fewer expanded clones were found on average in CD4+ than in CD8+ T cells.

Germline CDR1 and CDR2: MNHEY and SMNVEV (reference sequence). The CDR3 has 19 residues. V gave up 4 bases and J gave up 3 bases; unmatched junction bases: 15. Repertoires were generated with immunoSEQ multiplex PCR, while TCRdb's copy carries only in-frame clones and drops some. The sample contains around 62,000 clones, about nine tenths of which appear only once. The sequence was obtained from an adult with an advanced solid tumor such as melanoma, head and neck, liver or kidney cancer. The J gene is TRBJ2-6, the V gene TRBV27; TRBD2 matches 7 bases. The source material was CD4+ or CD8+ T cells sorted from blood, sampled in a trial of the OX40 agonist ivuxolimab. The CDR3 DNA reads TGTGCCAGCAGTTCCGACCGAAGGGGAGGGGTTTTTGGGGCCAACGTCCTGACTTTC. Amino acid sequence: CASSSDRRGGVFGANVLTF.